One sample yielded the 21 T cell receptor beta chains listed below, sequenced in a study of persistence of HIV-infected CD4 T cells. Antigen specificity for these receptors is unknown. The libraries were made with immunoSEQ version 4 in survey mode. This table comes from immunoSEQ multiplex PCR, and its TCRdb copy is limited to in-frame clones, with some not included. This sample has about 32,000 clones, with approximately 66% found just once. Cells were stimulated with overlapping HIV-1 Gag 15-mer peptides. Responding CD4+ T cells were sorted by upregulation of both CD40 ligand and CD69. Material: CD4+ T cells sorted from PBMCs after roughly 17-hour stimulation, obtained from a patient who received antiretroviral therapy. The receptors were sampled from an adult man with HIV who was CMV-seropositive.

J is TRBJ2-3 and V is TRBV9, with D possibly being TRBD1 or TRBD2 (5 bases each). Germline CDR1 reads SGDLS; CDR2 reads YYNGEE. The ends were cut back, 2 bases at V and 6 bases at J, with 19 bases in the middle. The CDR3 sequence is 16 residues long. CDR3 region: CASSVVGRAGSDTQYF. In DNA form, the CDR3 reads TGTGCCAGCAGCGTGGTTGGCAGGGCGGGTTCGGATACGCAGTATTTT.

The chain is built from TRBV7-6 and TRBJ2-7; TRBD2 agrees at 16 bases. V trimming: 0 bases; J trimming: 1 base; junction bases outside the gene matches: 6. This CDR3 has 19 residues. Germline CDR1 SGHVS, CDR2 FNYEAQ. In nucleotides, the CDR3 is TGTGCCAGCAGCTTAGCAGAGGGACTAGCGGGGGGGATTTCCTACGAGCAGTACTTC. It is translated as CASSLAEGLAGGISYEQYF.

This chain joins TRBV7-9 and TRBJ2-6; D assignment may be TRBD1 or TRBD2 (5 bases each). V was clipped by 0 bases and J by 1 base, with 16 bases between them. Germline loops: CDR1 SEHNR, CDR2 FQNEAQ (reference sequence). The length of the CDR3 is 19 residues. The DNA for the CDR3 is TGTGCCAGCAGCTTAGCCAGGGTTTCGGGGCCTTCTGGGGCCAACGTCCTGACTTTC. Its translation: CASSLARVSGPSGANVLTF.

The J gene is TRBJ2-3, the V gene TRBV9; D perhaps matches TRBD1 (5 bases). Per the germline V gene, CDR1 is SGDLS and CDR2 is YYNGEE. This CDR3 contains 15 residues. Trimming left V 0 bases short and J 3 bases short, with 11 bases between. The CDR3 nucleotides read TGTGCCAGCAGCGTAGCGCCAGGGCGAACAGATACGCAGTATTTT. Encoded protein: CASSVAPGRTDTQYF.

The rearrangement joins TRBV7-9 to TRBJ1-1; D is uncertain. The CDR3 covers 14 residues. The germline CDR1 and CDR2 sequences are SEHNR and FQNEAQ (reference sequence). V was clipped by 1 base and J by 0 bases, with 6 bases between them. The CDR3 DNA reads TGTGCCAGCAGCTTAGGGGGTTTGAACACTGAAGCTTTCTTT. Translated, it gives CASSLGGLNTEAFF.

V and J are TRBV6-6 and TRBJ1-3; 8 positions match TRBD1. The V gene's germline CDR1 is MNHNY and CDR2 SVGAGI (reference sequence). The CDR3 covers 13 residues. Trimming cost V 6 bases and J 4 bases; bases outside gene matches: 2. CDR3 DNA sequence: TGTGCCAGCAGGAGACAGGGGGGAAACACCATATATTTT. This gives the protein CASRRQGGNTIYF.

This clone has a single count. This rearrangement joins TRBV3-1 (or the pseudogene TRBV3-2) to TRBJ1-1; D gene ambiguous. Germline CDR1 reads LGHDT; CDR2 reads YNNKEL (reference sequence). The CDR3 has 13 amino acids. Trimming removed 1 base at V and 3 bases at J, with 6 bases between. CDR3 protein: CASSQGHDTEAFF. For the CDR3, the DNA is TGTGCCAGCAGCCAAGGACACGACACTGAAGCTTTCTTT.

This clone has a handful of counts. V usage is TRBV5-5 and J usage is TRBJ2-1, with 9 bases lining up with TRBD1. The CDR3 covers 16 residues. Germline V lookup: CDR1 SGHKS, CDR2 YYEKEE (reference sequence). Trimming removed 0 bases from V and 8 bases from J; junction bases left unmatched: 9. The CDR3 region has the DNA TGTGCCAGCAGCTTGGCGGGGACAGGGAGTTTCCATGAGCAGTTCTTC. Translation gives CASSLAGTGSFHEQFF.

This clone has only a few counts. The chain joins TRBV7-2 to TRBJ1-5; 9 nucleotides match TRBD1. With 5 bases clipped from V and 2 bases from J, the junction kept 7 bases outside the gene matches. CDR1 is SGHTA, CDR2 FQGNSA, per germline. CDR3 length equals 16 residues. CDR3: CASSPGQGKGNQPQHF. The CDR3 DNA follows: TGTGCCAGCAGCCCAGGACAGGGGAAGGGCAATCAGCCCCAGCATTTT.

This chain links TRBV7-6 with TRBJ2-3, with D possibly being TRBD2 (5 bases). The germline V gene encodes CDR1 SGHVS and CDR2 FNYEAQ. V lost 3 bases and J lost 1, with 5 bases in between. The CDR3 sequence is 13 residues long. The CDR3 protein is CASSFGGTDTQYF. CDR3 DNA sequence: TGTGCCAGCAGCTTCGGGGGCACAGATACGCAGTATTTT.

V usage is TRBV6-5 and J usage is TRBJ1-5, with D hard to call. V gave up 5 bases and J gave up 7 bases, with 9 bases separating them. This CDR3 is 12 amino acids long. CDR1 is MNHEY, CDR2 SVGAGI, per germline. The CDR3, as DNA: TGTGCCAGCAGTACCCAAGGGCAGCCCCAGCATTTT. The encoded protein is CASSTQGQPQHF.

The genes are TRBV2 and TRBJ1-2; D not resolved. V was clipped by 0 bases and J by 5 bases, with 10 bases between them. CDR3 length equals 14 residues. CDR1 SNHLY and CDR2 FYNNEI come from the germline V gene. The CDR3 DNA follows: TGTGCCAGCAGTGAAGCGCGAACCTTTTATGGCTACACCTTC. Protein sequence: CASSEARTFYGYTF.

The V and J genes are TRBV4-2 and TRBJ2-3; 9 nucleotides agree with TRBD2. The CDR3 loop spans 15 amino acids. Unmatched junction bases numbered 4, after V lost 1 base and J lost 5 bases. Germline CDR1 and CDR2: LGHNA and YNFKEQ. The CDR3, as DNA: TGTGCCAGCAGCCAAGGGCGGGGGGGCGGAGATACGCAGTATTTT. Amino acid sequence: CASSQGRGGGDTQYF.

The chain is built from TRBV10-2 and TRBJ1-5, with D possibly being TRBD1 (5 bases). Trimming took 5 bases from V and 8 from J, leaving 16 bases between them. The CDR3 runs to 14 residues. The germline CDR1 and CDR2 sequences are WSHSY and SAAADI. The CDR3 loop reads CASSTGGPHEPQHF. CDR3 nucleotides: TGCGCCAGCAGTACAGGCGGTCCCCATGAGCCCCAGCATTTT.

This clone was recorded a few times. This sequence joins TRBV20-1 and TRBJ2-7; no clear D gene. V lost 2 bases and J lost 1, with 3 bases in between. CDR1 and CDR2 (germline): DFQATT, SNEGSKA (reference sequence). The CDR3 is 11 residues long. DNA of the CDR3: TGCAGTGCTAGAAAATCCTACGAGCAGTACTTC. Translated: CSARKSYEQYF.

This clone was counted once. The chain uses TRBV12-3 or TRBV12-4 and TRBJ2-7; 8 positions match TRBD2. The junction had 3 bases not matched to a gene; V was cut back by 7 bases and J by 7 bases. CDR3 length: 11 amino acids. As DNA, the CDR3 is TGTGCCAGCACCGAGCGGGGGGAGCAGTACTTC. Translation gives CASTERGEQYF.

The chain uses TRBV24-1 and TRBJ2-1, with no clear D. The V gene lost 3 bases and the J gene lost 9 bases, with 11 bases spanning the gap. This CDR3 has 13 amino acids. Germline V CDR1 and CDR2: KGHDR, SFDVKD. CDR3 sequence reads: CATSDPPWFEQFF. The CDR3 bases are TGTGCCACCAGTGATCCCCCCTGGTTTGAGCAGTTCTTC.

The gene calls are TRBV6-1 and TRBJ1-4; a possible D gene is TRBD1 (5 bases). Germline values: CDR1 MNHNS, CDR2 SASEGT. Trimming shortened V by 3 bases and J by 8 bases, and 13 bases separated the two germline ends. This CDR3 comprises 14 residues. CDR3: CASSDVRVGEKLFF. The CDR3 DNA sequence: TGTGCCAGCAGTGACGTCAGGGTAGGGGAAAAACTGTTTTTT.

This clone showed up just once. V is TRBV29-1 and J is TRBJ1-1; D is possibly TRBD1 (5 bases). Trimming removed 4 bases from V and 5 bases from J, with 11 bases in between. This CDR3 region has 12 residues. Germline lookup yields CDR1 SQVTM and CDR2 ANQGSEA. The CDR3 DNA reads TGCAGCGTTGGACAGAAGTGGACTGAAGCTTTCTTT. Its protein is CSVGQKWTEAFF.

The chain employs TRBV18 and TRBJ1-6, with 7 bases matching TRBD1. The CDR3 consists of 16 residues. Germline CDR1 and CDR2: KGHSH and LQKENI. V lost 4 bases, J lost 6 bases, and 9 bases stayed unmatched. The CDR3 protein is CASSRQGPMGNSPLHF. CDR3 nucleotides: TGTGCCAGCTCACGACAGGGACCTATGGGTAATTCACCCCTCCACTTT.

This chain connects TRBV14 to TRBJ1-1; a weak D match, TRBD1 (5 bases). Germline V gene lookup returns CDR1 SGHDN and CDR2 FVKESK. CDR3 size: 16 residues. V shed 4 bases and J shed 2 bases, with 17 bases lying between them. In DNA, the CDR3 is TGTGCCAGCAGCCCCTACCTCGGGACTAGCAACACTGAAGCTTTCTTT. It specifies CASSPYLGTSNTEAFF.